The rows below give T cell receptor beta chains drawn from one sample of a study of blood T cell repertoires in COVID-19. Profiling relied on immunoSEQ multiplex PCR, and the TCRdb table lists in-frame clones only, not all of them. The repertoire consists of around 440,000 clones, with approximately 88% occurring once and the leading ten covering 10% to 15%. Sequenced: peripheral blood. The receptors derive from a woman between 50 and 59 years old with COVID-19, enrolled during active disease. Both conserved end residues are part of each CDR3. The D gene is left open where the match is weak. Size values are once, few and many counts, or a class for expanded clones, and some rows have none.

cdr3_nt	cdr3_aa	v_call	j_call	clone_size	d_call
TGTGCCAGCAGCCGCGGGATGAACACTGAAGCTTTCTTT	CASSRGMNTEAFF	TRBV5-4	TRBJ1-1	NA	NA
TGTGCCAGCAGTTTACTCCAGGGCACAGATACGCAGTATTTT	CASSLLQGTDTQYF	TRBV27	TRBJ2-3	NA	NA
TGTGCCAGCAATCGGGACATCTCCTACGAGCAGTACTTC	CASNRDISYEQYF	TRBV2	TRBJ2-7	NA	NA
TGTGCCAGCAGCGCACGGGATGAAAAACTGTTTTTT	CASSARDEKLFF	TRBV9	TRBJ1-4	NA	NA
TGTGCCAGCAGTTTCGGACAGGTCAATCAGCCCCAGCATTTT	CASSFGQVNQPQHF	TRBV28	TRBJ1-5	NA	TRBD1
TGCACCAGCAGCCCCGATCGGGGTAGCGGGGTGGAAGATACGCAGTATTTT	CTSSPDRGSGVEDTQYF	TRBV1	TRBJ2-3	NA	NA
TGTGCCAGCAGTTTCATTGTAGAGCCACTCCGGGAGACCCAGTACTTC	CASSFIVEPLRETQYF	TRBV28	TRBJ2-5	NA	NA
TGTGCCAGCAGCTCCACCCCGGGCCGGGGGGAGACCCAGTACTTC	CASSSTPGRGETQYF	TRBV13	TRBJ2-5	NA	NA
TGTGCCAGCACGCGGAGGGACGAAACCTATGGCTACACCTTC	CASTRRDETYGYTF	TRBV11-2	TRBJ1-2	NA	NA
TGTGCCAGCAGCCAGACATCAGGGAGCAATCAGCCCCAGCATTTT	CASSQTSGSNQPQHF	TRBV6-5	TRBJ1-5	few	NA
TGCGCCAGCAGCTTGTTCACACAGGGTATGGGGGCCAACGTCCTGACTTTC	CASSLFTQGMGANVLTF	TRBV5-1	TRBJ2-6	NA	NA
TGTGCCAGCAGCCGGGGGGGAGGACAGCCCCAGCATTTT	CASSRGGGQPQHF	TRBV7-6	TRBJ1-5	NA	NA
TGTGCCAGCAGTGAGTGGACAGGAGGCTACACCTTC	CASSEWTGGYTF	TRBV25-1	TRBJ1-2	NA	TRBD1
TGCGCCAGCAGTTTACAGGGGGGAGGCTACACCTTC	CASSLQGGGYTF	TRBV5-1	TRBJ1-2	NA	TRBD1
TGTGCCAGCAGCTTGGGGGTTCTGGGGAGGGATGAGCAGTTCTTC	CASSLGVLGRDEQFF	TRBV5-4	TRBJ2-1	NA	TRBD2
TGTGCCAGTAGTACTACAGGAGAGACCCAGTACTTC	CASSTTGETQYF	TRBV19	TRBJ2-5	NA	NA
TGTGCCAGCAGCGGTACAGGGGTTAGTACTGAAGCTTTCTTT	CASSGTGVSTEAFF	TRBV7-8	TRBJ1-1	NA	TRBD1
TGTGCCAGCAGCTTTCCATTAAGGGGAACGGGGGAGCTGTTTTTT	CASSFPLRGTGELFF	TRBV5-5	TRBJ2-2	NA	NA
TGTGCCTGGAGTGATGGGCGGGTCTACAATGAGCAGTTCTTC	CAWSDGRVYNEQFF	TRBV30	TRBJ2-1	NA	NA
TGCAGCGGTTCGGGGAGTCATGGCTACACCTTC	CSGSGSHGYTF	TRBV20-1	TRBJ1-2	NA	NA